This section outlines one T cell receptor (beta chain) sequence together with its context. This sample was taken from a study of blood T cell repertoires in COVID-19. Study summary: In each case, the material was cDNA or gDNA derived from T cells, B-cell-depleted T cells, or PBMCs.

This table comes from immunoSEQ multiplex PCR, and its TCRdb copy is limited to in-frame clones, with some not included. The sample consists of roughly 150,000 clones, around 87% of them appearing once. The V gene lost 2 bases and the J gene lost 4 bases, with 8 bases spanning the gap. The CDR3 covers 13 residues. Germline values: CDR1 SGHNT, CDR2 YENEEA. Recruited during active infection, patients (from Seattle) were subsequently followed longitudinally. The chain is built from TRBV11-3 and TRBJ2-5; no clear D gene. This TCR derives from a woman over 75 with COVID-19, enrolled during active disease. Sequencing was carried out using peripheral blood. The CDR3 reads CASSLSLAETQYF. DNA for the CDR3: TGTGCCAGCAGCTTATCTTTGGCAGAGACCCAGTACTTC. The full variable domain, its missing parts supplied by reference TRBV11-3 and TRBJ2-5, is EAGVVQSPRYKIIEKKQPVAFWCNPISGHNTLYWYLQNLGQGPELLIRYENEEAVDDSQLPKDRFSAERLKGVDSTLKIQPAELGDSAVYLCASSLSLAETQYFGPGTRLLVL.